This is a list of T cell receptor beta chains from one sample in a study of control samples from healthy donors and cancer patients. Here immunoSEQ multiplex PCR was the method, and the copy in TCRdb shows in-frame clones only, minus some. This table holds fewer than 200,000 clones, around 93% found once. The sequenced sample was blood. The receptors were gathered from a woman aged 55 to 70 in good health. Each CDR3 is given with its conserved first and last residue. Fields, in order: clone size, J gene, V gene, CDR3 protein. A clone size is listed for some rows: how often the clone was seen (once, few, many), or a class if it is expanded.

size: .; J: TRBJ1-2; V: TRBV9; CDR3: CASRRQGGGYGYTF
size: .; J: TRBJ1-1; V: TRBV15; CDR3: CATSRDQGAWSEAFF
size: .; J: TRBJ1-5; V: TRBV19; CDR3: CASSPGTGNNQPQHF
size: .; J: TRBJ1-2; V: TRBV29-1; CDR3: CSVEARWTGKGYTF
size: .; J: TRBJ1-5; V: TRBV7-8; CDR3: CASSLADRANQPQHF
size: .; J: TRBJ2-7; V: TRBV6-5; CDR3: CASTDRYEQYF
size: .; J: TRBJ1-5; V: TRBV5-8; CDR3: CASSAGTGDNQPQHF
size: .; J: TRBJ2-2; V: TRBV11-3; CDR3: CASSLAPGHRGAVF
size: .; J: TRBJ1-5; V: TRBV10-2; CDR3: CASSAESNQPQHF
size: .; J: TRBJ2-1; V: TRBV12-3/TRBV12-4; CDR3: CATRTSGGWEQFF
size: once; J: TRBJ2-1; V: TRBV5-1; CDR3: CASSLVSEVYNEQFF
size: .; J: TRBJ1-2; V: TRBV4-3; CDR3: CASSPQLTGINYGYTF
size: .; J: TRBJ2-7; V: TRBV6-2/TRBV6-3; CDR3: CASSYLAGLGEQYF
size: .; J: TRBJ1-1; V: TRBV12-3/TRBV12-4; CDR3: CASSLWSAEAFF
size: .; J: TRBJ2-7; V: TRBV19; CDR3: CASSKGQGPYEQYF
size: .; J: TRBJ1-5; V: TRBV9; CDR3: CASSVEGGNQPQHF
size: .; J: TRBJ1-3; V: TRBV14; CDR3: CASSQQVSGNTIYF
size: .; J: TRBJ2-2; V: TRBV2; CDR3: CASSPRGTPGELFF
size: few; J: TRBJ1-2; V: TRBV6-2/TRBV6-3; CDR3: CASSYFPGQGPYGYTF
size: .; J: TRBJ1-1; V: TRBV6-6; CDR3: CASSYSNGEEAFF
size: .; J: TRBJ2-1; V: TRBV4-2; CDR3: CASSQSTSGGALEQFF
size: .; J: TRBJ2-3; V: TRBV3-1/TRBV3-2; CDR3: CASSQIGTGSTDTQYF
size: once; J: TRBJ1-4; V: TRBV19; CDR3: CASSIERQGLNEKLFF
size: few; J: TRBJ1-2; V: TRBV7-9; CDR3: CASSLQGRANYGYTF
size: .; J: TRBJ2-7; V: TRBV27; CDR3: CASTRGLSYEQYF
size: .; J: TRBJ2-1; V: TRBV5-1; CDR3: CASSLVAGAYNEQFF
size: .; J: TRBJ2-7; V: TRBV27; CDR3: CASSLGTGEGEQYF
size: .; J: TRBJ1-2; V: TRBV2; CDR3: CASRAEQGTPSYGYTF
size: .; J: TRBJ1-3; V: TRBV5-1; CDR3: CASHGGDSGNTIYF
size: .; J: TRBJ2-3; V: TRBV7-2; CDR3: CASSSADTQYF
size: .; J: TRBJ1-6; V: TRBV2; CDR3: CASRQRRGLDSPLHF
size: .; J: TRBJ1-1; V: TRBV4-3; CDR3: CASSRTRQDRAGNTEAFF
size: .; J: TRBJ2-1; V: TRBV6-5; CDR3: CASSLGLAGNNEQFF
size: .; J: TRBJ2-5; V: TRBV7-9; CDR3: CASSAQETQYF
size: .; J: TRBJ1-1; V: TRBV2; CDR3: CASQTGGRTEAFF
size: .; J: TRBJ1-4; V: TRBV25-1; CDR3: CASSMGQGARNEKLFF
size: .; J: TRBJ1-3; V: TRBV11-2; CDR3: CASSRGPSGNTIYF
size: .; J: TRBJ1-1; V: TRBV2; CDR3: CASTSPFDSYGTEAFF
size: .; J: TRBJ1-4; V: TRBV7-2; CDR3: CASSFVGGLNEKLFF
size: .; J: TRBJ2-1; V: TRBV30; CDR3: CAWSENNEQFF
size: .; J: TRBJ2-7; V: TRBV9; CDR3: CASSVVPGSEQYF
size: .; J: TRBJ1-6; V: TRBV5-1; CDR3: CASRGDPLTSYNSPLHF
size: .; J: TRBJ1-3; V: TRBV24-1; CDR3: CATSEPAGAGNTIYF
size: .; J: TRBJ1-1; V: TRBV2; CDR3: CASREQPEAFF
size: .; J: TRBJ1-4; V: TRBV6-5; CDR3: CASSYTLDTWGEKLFF
size: .; J: TRBJ2-7; V: TRBV7-2; CDR3: CASSFAPPYEQYF
size: .; J: TRBJ1-4; V: TRBV19; CDR3: CASSRQQTNEKLFF
size: .; J: TRBJ1-2; V: TRBV2; CDR3: CASSPIWDGLYGYTF
size: .; J: TRBJ1-4; V: TRBV7-9; CDR3: CASSSRWDRGNEKLFF
size: .; J: TRBJ1-2; V: TRBV5-1; CDR3: CASSLATGDNYGYTF
size: .; J: TRBJ2-1; V: TRBV3-1/TRBV3-2; CDR3: CASSLWVGYNEQFF
size: .; J: TRBJ2-7; V: TRBV7-9; CDR3: CASSLSRSEQYF
size: .; J: TRBJ1-4; V: TRBV4-3; CDR3: CASSHASEGTNEKLFF
size: .; J: TRBJ2-1; V: TRBV5-1; CDR3: CASSLVVGRGGNEQFF
size: .; J: TRBJ1-5; V: TRBV24-1; CDR3: CATSDPWDGGNQPQHF
size: .; J: TRBJ1-2; V: TRBV24-1; CDR3: CATSDRTRGYGYTF